Each of the 27 T cell receptor beta chains below was sequenced from the same sample in a study of blood T cell repertoires in COVID-19. Only in-frame clones appear in the TCRdb table, and some are missing; sequencing was by immunoSEQ multiplex PCR. The repertoire has tens of thousands of clones, 80% to 95% of them found once; the top ten carry 15% to 20%. Specimen: peripheral blood. These receptors came from a man aged 80 or over with acute or convalescent COVID-19.

The chain links TRBV5-1 to TRBJ1-1, with 7 nucleotides matching TRBD1. Germline CDR1 is SGHRS and CDR2 is YFSETQ. With V trimmed by 0 bases and J by 10 bases, 3 bases remained unmatched. The CDR3 runs to 12 residues. The CDR3 here is CASSLGQGPAFF. The CDR3 coding sequence is TGCGCCAGCAGCTTGGGACAGGGCCCAGCTTTCTTT.

The V call is TRBV5-1, the J call TRBJ2-1; 8 bases fit TRBD1. The CDR3 is 16 amino acids. The V and J ends lost 4 bases and 0 bases, in that order; junction bases with no gene match: 6. The germline V gene encodes CDR1 SGHRS and CDR2 YFSETQ. CDR3 in amino acids: CASSPNTGGSYNEQFF. Here the CDR3 DNA reads TGCGCCAGCAGCCCTAATACAGGGGGCTCCTACAATGAGCAGTTCTTC.

The sample holds one count of this clone. V is TRBV10-3 and J is TRBJ2-5, with 9 bases that match TRBD2. The CDR3 sequence is 14 residues long. V trimming: 4 bases; J trimming: 2 bases; junction bases outside the gene matches: 2. In germline, CDR1 is ENHRY, CDR2 SYGVKD. The CDR3 loop is CAISAAGGQETQYF. In DNA form, the CDR3 reads TGTGCCATCAGTGCAGCGGGAGGACAAGAGACCCAGTACTTC.

V usage is TRBV18 and J usage is TRBJ2-3; weak D call: TRBD1 (5 bases). Between the trimmed V and J ends, which lost 1 base and 1 base, there was a span of 9 bases. The CDR3 runs 15 residues. Germline CDR1 and CDR2: KGHSH and LQKENI. DNA for the CDR3: TGTGCCAGCTCACCACAGGGGTCCCGCACAGATACGCAGTATTTT. Residues: CASSPQGSRTDTQYF.

CDR3 region: CASSLKGTGDEKLFF. The CDR3 coding sequence is TGTGCCAGCAGCTTGAAGGGGACAGGGGATGAAAAACTGTTTTTT. The J gene is TRBJ1-4, the V gene TRBV5-6, with 10 nucleotides matching TRBD1. Germline V gives CDR1 SGHDT, CDR2 YYEEEE. The junction had 3 bases not matched to a gene; V was cut back by 1 base and J by 6 bases. CDR3 size: 15 residues.

The J gene is TRBJ1-1, the V gene TRBV27; D call uncertain. CDR3 length equals 13 residues. Trimming took off 6 bases at V and 1 base at J, with 9 bases between the two ends. The germline V gene encodes CDR1 MNHEY and CDR2 SMNVEV (reference sequence). The CDR3 region is CASSLRGNTEAFF. CDR3 in DNA: TGTGCCAGCAGCCTCCGAGGGAACACTGAAGCTTTCTTT.

V is TRBV9 and J is TRBJ2-2, with TRBD2 matching 7 bases. The trim removed 3 bases at V and 4 bases at J, leaving 6 bases unmatched. The CDR3 sequence is 15 residues long. CDR1 and CDR2 from the germline V gene are SGDLS and YYNGEE. The CDR3 protein is CASSAAGESTGELFF. CDR3 coding DNA: TGTGCCAGCAGCGCCGCGGGGGAAAGCACCGGGGAGCTGTTTTTT.

The chain employs TRBV27 and TRBJ2-5; a weak D match, TRBD1 (7 bases). With 6 bases removed from V and 5 bases from J, the gap between germline ends came to 16 bases. The CDR3 consists of 14 residues. Germline lookup yields CDR1 MNHEY and CDR2 SMNVEV (reference sequence). The CDR3 DNA follows: TGTGCCAGCAGCCCGAGACAGGGACTCGAGACCCAGTACTTC. Its protein is CASSPRQGLETQYF.

V usage is TRBV3-1 (or the pseudogene TRBV3-2) and J usage is TRBJ2-3; 7 bases match TRBD2. Germline V gene sequence: CDR1 LGHDT, CDR2 YNNKEL (reference sequence). The V segment lost 1 base and the J segment 2 bases; nucleotides outside the gene matches: 3. CDR3 size: 15 residues. CDR3 residues: CASSQGRGNTDTQYF. The CDR3 DNA reads TGTGCCAGCAGCCAAGGGCGGGGGAACACAGATACGCAGTATTTT.

J is TRBJ2-5 and V is TRBV5-4; maybe TRBD2 (6 bases). The length of the CDR3 is 15 residues. Trimming pared 4 bases from V and 1 base from J, leaving 14 bases between. Germline CDR1 SGHNT, CDR2 YYREEE (reference sequence). CDR3 protein: CASSQKTTSQETQYF. The CDR3 bases are TGTGCCAGCAGCCAAAAAACGACTAGCCAAGAGACCCAGTACTTC.

V gene TRBV3-1 (or the pseudogene TRBV3-2) combines with J gene TRBJ2-5; D call uncertain. V lost 0 bases to trimming and J lost 7 bases, with 6 bases between them. From germline, CDR1 is LGHDT and CDR2 YNNKEL (reference sequence). The CDR3 runs to 12 residues. This CDR3 reads CASSQDLATQYF. As DNA, the CDR3 is TGTGCCAGCAGCCAAGATTTAGCGACCCAGTACTTC.

Only a few counts were recorded for this clone. The chain uses TRBV10-3 and TRBJ1-4, with D uncertain. Germline V gene lookup returns CDR1 ENHRY and CDR2 SYGVKD. V dropped 0 bases and J dropped 7 bases, with 15 bases sitting between them. The CDR3 has 16 residues. CDR3 sequence reads: CAISESTRGLGEKLFF. The CDR3, as DNA: TGTGCCATCAGTGAGTCGACTCGAGGGCTGGGTGAAAAACTGTTTTTT.

The chain has TRBV5-6 and TRBJ1-5; 9 bases are shared with TRBD1. This CDR3 contains 19 residues. Germline loops: CDR1 SGHDT, CDR2 YYEEEE. With V trimmed by 0 bases and J by 6 bases, 16 bases remained unmatched. CDR3 nucleotide sequence: TGTGCCAGCAGCTTGGGGGGACAGGGTATCGATGGGGTGGGTCAGCCCCAGCATTTT. This gives the protein CASSLGGQGIDGVGQPQHF.

CDR3 protein: CAWSVGQKVYSNQPQHF. The DNA of the CDR3 is TGTGCCTGGAGTGTAGGACAGAAAGTATATAGCAATCAGCCCCAGCATTTT. The rearrangement uses TRBV30 and TRBJ1-5, with D possibly matching TRBD1 (6 bases). Trimming shortened V by 0 bases and J by 0 bases, and 15 bases separated the two germline ends. The germline V gene encodes CDR1 GTSNPN and CDR2 SVGIG (reference sequence). This CDR3 spans 17 amino acids.

V gene TRBV2 combines with J gene TRBJ2-1, with 11 nucleotides matching TRBD1. Trimming at V came to 6 bases and at J to 4 bases, leaving 5 bases not matched to a gene. This CDR3 spans 15 amino acids. The germline V gene encodes CDR1 SNHLY and CDR2 FYNNEI. The DNA of the CDR3 is TGTGCCAGCAGGGTGGACAGGGGGCAATACAATGAGCAGTTCTTC. The encoded protein is CASRVDRGQYNEQFF.

The chain joins TRBV19 to TRBJ1-5; D is perhaps TRBD1 (6 bases). The CDR3 length is 13 residues. Germline V gene lookup returns CDR1 LNHDA and CDR2 SQIVND (reference sequence). V gave up 5 bases and J gave up 7 bases, with 12 bases separating them. The CDR3 coding sequence is TGTGCCAGTAGTGAGGGGGAACGGCAGCCCCAGCATTTT. Translation gives CASSEGERQPQHF.

The V and J genes are TRBV24-1 and TRBJ2-2; no definite D call. Trimming took off 2 bases at V and 4 bases at J, with 4 bases between the two ends. Germline V CDR1 and CDR2: KGHDR, SFDVKD. The CDR3 sequence is 13 residues long. The CDR3 protein is CATSDYSTGELFF. CDR3 DNA sequence: TGTGCCACCAGTGATTACAGCACCGGGGAGCTGTTTTTT.

CDR3 residues: CASSDSARGEKLFF. CDR3 coding DNA: TGTGCCAGCAGTGACTCTGCCAGGGGCGAAAAACTGTTTTTT. The V gene is TRBV6-4, the J gene TRBJ1-4; D perhaps matches TRBD1 (6 bases). The CDR3 extends over 14 amino acids. Germline CDR1 is MRHNA and CDR2 is SNTAGT. The V and J ends lost 0 bases and 8 bases respectively, with 10 bases between them.

This sequence joins TRBV29-1 and TRBJ2-1, with D tentatively TRBD2 (6 bases). V was trimmed by 2 bases and J by 3 bases, leaving 17 bases between them. Germline CDR1 is SQVTM and CDR2 is ANQGSEA. The CDR3 totals 16 residues. The CDR3 DNA reads TGCAGCGTTGAAAGGGAGGCAGGCAACCTCTACAATGAGCAGTTCTTC. As protein: CSVEREAGNLYNEQFF.

The chain joins TRBV11-2 to TRBJ2-1; 8 nucleotides align to TRBD1. The CDR3 runs to 16 residues. Trimming took 4 bases from V and 0 from J; bases not matched to a gene: 5. Germline CDR1 and CDR2: SGHAT and FQNNGV. CDR3 DNA: TGTGCCAGCAGCTCTAGGACAGGGAGCTCCTACAATGAGCAGTTCTTC. Its protein is CASSSRTGSSYNEQFF.

There are a few counts of this clone. The chain couples TRBV21-1 to TRBJ2-2; the tabulated D call, TRBD2, remains unverified against the DNA. TRBV21-1 is classified as a pseudogene. The CDR3 extends over 16 amino acids. The CDR3 protein is CASSKDRGSNTGELFF. The CDR3 nucleotides read TGTGCCAGCAGCAAAGATCGGGGGAGCAACACCGGGGAGCTGTTTTTT.

This chain links TRBV7-2 with TRBJ2-7, with TRBD1 identical over 8 bases. The CDR3 is 15 residues long. CDR1 and CDR2 (germline): SGHTA, FQGNSA. Trimming at V came to 1 base and at J to 0 bases, leaving 2 bases not matched to a gene. The CDR3 coding sequence is TGTGCCAGCAGCTTAGACGGACAGGGCTCCTACGAGCAGTACTTC. Translated, it gives CASSLDGQGSYEQYF. The entire variable domain, with the rest obtained from reference TRBV7-2 and TRBJ2-7, is as follows: GAGVSQSPSNKVTEKGKDVELRCDPISGHTALYWYRQSLGQGLEFLIYFQGNSAPDKSGLPSDRFSAERTGGSVSTLTIQRTQQEDSAVYLCASSLDGQGSYEQYFGPGTRLTVT.

The V and J genes are TRBV11-2 and TRBJ1-1; 10 bases fit TRBD1. The ends lost 7 bases at V and 5 bases at J; junction bases unmatched: 7. This CDR3 has 14 residues. CDR1 and CDR2 from the germline V gene are SGHAT and FQNNGV. CDR3 DNA: TGTGCCAGCACCTTGGGACAGGGGAGGACTGAAGCTTTCTTT. It specifies CASTLGQGRTEAFF. The variable domain in full, with the rest retrieved from reference TRBV11-2 and TRBJ1-1, is EAGVAQSPRYKIIEKRQSVAFWCNPISGHATLYWYQQILGQGPKLLIQFQNNGVVDDSQLPKDRFSAERLKGVDSTLKIQPAKLEDSAVYLCASTLGQGRTEAFFGQGTRLTVV.

The chain is built from TRBV9 and TRBJ2-3; TRBD2 aligns across 7 bases. V trimming: 0 bases; J trimming: 1 base; junction bases outside the gene matches: 2. The CDR3 consists of 15 residues. Germline loops: CDR1 SGDLS, CDR2 YYNGEE. The CDR3 DNA reads as TGTGCCAGCAGCGTAGTGGGGGGGGGCACAGATACGCAGTATTTT. Its protein product is CASSVVGGGTDTQYF. Full variable domain (remainder filled in from reference TRBV9 and TRBJ2-3): DSGVTQTPKHLITATGQRVTLRCSPRSGDLSVYWYQQSLDQGLQFLIQYYNGEERAKGNILERFSAQQFPDLHSELNLSSLELGDSALYFCASSVVGGGTDTQYFGPGTRLTVL.

The chain uses TRBV28 and TRBJ1-6; 7 bases are shared with TRBD1. This CDR3 is built from 16 residues. CDR1 MDHEN and CDR2 SYDVKM come from the germline V gene. V was clipped by 6 bases and J by 5 bases; unmatched bases: 10. The DNA for the CDR3 is TGTGCCAGCAGCCCCCCAGGGGGTTTCCATAATTCACCCCTCCACTTT. Translated, it gives CASSPPGGFHNSPLHF.

The V and J genes are TRBV4-2 and TRBJ2-3; weak D call: TRBD2 (6 bases). The CDR3 extends over 16 amino acids. Germline V gene sequence: CDR1 LGHNA, CDR2 YNFKEQ. The V end was cut by 4 bases, the J end by 2 bases, with 16 bases between. The CDR3 bases are TGTGCCAGCAGCCGGGGCGGGGCCAGATACACAGATACGCAGTATTTT. It translates to CASSRGGARYTDTQYF.

This clone occurred a few times. V gene TRBV29-1 combines with J gene TRBJ2-1; weak D call: TRBD1 (6 bases). The length of the CDR3 is 14 residues. Between the trimmed V and J ends, which lost 5 bases and 1 base, there was a span of 12 bases. Germline V lookup: CDR1 SQVTM, CDR2 ANQGSEA. The CDR3 loop is CSVTGRGSYNEQFF. Here the CDR3 DNA reads TGCAGCGTTACAGGAAGGGGGTCCTACAATGAGCAGTTCTTC.